This T cell receptor (beta chain) was documented in a study of T-cell reconstitution after alpha-beta-depleted transplantation in children. Findings of the study overall: One year post-transplant, T-cell counts and diversity were largely derived from T cells produced anew.

In the case of this clonotype: The antigen is undetermined.

Preparation of the TCRbeta library was carried out with unique molecular identifiers. One entry per CDR3 protein, called by TCRdb with MiXCR from the PCR reads. The sample lists approximately 270,000 distinct CDR3 sequences, under 30% occurring once. This clonotype was obtained from a female patient younger than 10 who had a stem cell transplant for congenital amegakaryocytic thrombocytopenia, so the T cells may come from the graft donor. The sequenced sample was PBMCs, mostly from graft donor cells, obtained 360 days after TCRalphabeta/CD19-depleted stem cell transplant.

CDR3 protein: CASRKDRGYEQYF. The CDR3 region has the DNA TGTGCCAGCAGGAAGGACAGGGGTTACGAGCAGTACTTC. The rearrangement joins TRBV12-3 or TRBV12-4 to TRBJ2-7; 9 bases map to TRBD1. This CDR3 has 13 amino acids. V trimming: 6 bases; J trimming: 4 bases; junction bases outside the gene matches: 4.